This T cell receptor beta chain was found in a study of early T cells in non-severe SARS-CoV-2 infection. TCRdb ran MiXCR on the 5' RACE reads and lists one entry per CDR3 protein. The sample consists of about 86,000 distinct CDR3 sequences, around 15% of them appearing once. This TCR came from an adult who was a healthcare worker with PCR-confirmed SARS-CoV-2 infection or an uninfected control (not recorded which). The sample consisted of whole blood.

The CDR3 nucleotides read TGTGCCACCATCAACGTCGAAAGTCTCAATGAGCAGTTCTTC. As protein: CATINVESLNEQFF. This rearrangement joins TRBV15 to TRBJ2-1; D call uncertain. The CDR3 consists of 14 residues. In germline, CDR1 is LNHNV, CDR2 YYDKDF (reference sequence). Trimming removed 7 bases from V and 6 bases from J, with 16 bases in between. The full variable domain, rest sourced from reference TRBV15 and TRBJ2-1, is DAMVIQNPRYQVTQFGKPVTLSCSQTLNHNVMYWYQQKSSQAPKLLFHYYDKDFNNEADTPDNFQSRRPNTSFCFLDIRSPGLGDTAMYLCATINVESLNEQFFGPGTRLTVL.